The clone carrying this T cell receptor (beta chain) was detected ten times or more. V lost 1 base and J lost 1, with 2 bases in between. The CDR3 consists of 13 residues. In germline, CDR1 is LNHDA, CDR2 SQIVND (reference sequence). Time point defined: patch test 2, 6 weeks after DPC sensitization. The treatment was: therapeutic diphenylcyclopropenone sensitization with weekly scalp DPC. Every patch test was put on after a blood sample was taken. The data were obtained in a study of human T cells and chemical hapten exposure. Study background: Each patch test put 0.01% DPC on the upper back, and results were read at 6 days. TCR yields per sample varied mostly from small pooled library volume differences.

Within the library, unique molecular identifiers were attached to each individual cDNA molecule. TCRdb reprocessed the RACE reads via MiXCR and lists one record per CDR3 protein. Here the sample spans roughly 120,000 distinct CDR3 sequences, less than 10% being singletons. This specimen consisted of whole blood, obtained in connection with sensitization to the hapten diphenylcyclopropenone (DPC). This TCR derives from a woman between 40 and 55 years old with alopecia areata. Some clones in this sample may be carry-over from other donors' samples. V usage is TRBV19 and J usage is TRBJ1-5; the D is unclear. The CDR3 DNA reads TGTGCCAGTAGTATAGCGAGCAATCAGCCCCAGCATTTT. This sequence encodes CASSIASNQPQHF.